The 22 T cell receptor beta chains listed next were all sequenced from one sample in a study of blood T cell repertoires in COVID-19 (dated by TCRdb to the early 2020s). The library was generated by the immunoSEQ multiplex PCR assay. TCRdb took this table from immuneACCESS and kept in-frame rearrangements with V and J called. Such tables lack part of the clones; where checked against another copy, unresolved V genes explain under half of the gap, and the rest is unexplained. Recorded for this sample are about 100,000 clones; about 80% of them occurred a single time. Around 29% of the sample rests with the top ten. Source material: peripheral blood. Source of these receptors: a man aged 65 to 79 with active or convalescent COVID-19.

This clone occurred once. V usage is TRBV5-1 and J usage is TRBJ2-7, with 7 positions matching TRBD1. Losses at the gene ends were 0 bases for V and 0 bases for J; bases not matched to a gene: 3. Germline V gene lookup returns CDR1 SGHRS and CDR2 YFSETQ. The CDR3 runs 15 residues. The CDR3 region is CASSLAGTASYEQYF. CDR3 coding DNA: TGCGCCAGCAGCTTGGCCGGGACAGCCTCCTACGAGCAGTACTTC.

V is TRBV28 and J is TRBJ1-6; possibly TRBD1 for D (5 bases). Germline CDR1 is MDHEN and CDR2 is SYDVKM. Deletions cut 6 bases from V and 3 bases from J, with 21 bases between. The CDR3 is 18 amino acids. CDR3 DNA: TGTGCCAGCAGGTCGCCGGGCCTCCTGGGGGGCTATAATTCACCCCTCCACTTT. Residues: CASRSPGLLGGYNSPLHF.

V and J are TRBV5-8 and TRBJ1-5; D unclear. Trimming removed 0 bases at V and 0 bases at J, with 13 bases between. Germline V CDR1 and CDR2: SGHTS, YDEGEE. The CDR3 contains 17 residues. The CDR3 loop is CASSLGLTDFSNQPQHF. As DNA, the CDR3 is TGTGCCAGCAGCTTGGGACTGACCGATTTTAGCAATCAGCCCCAGCATTTT.

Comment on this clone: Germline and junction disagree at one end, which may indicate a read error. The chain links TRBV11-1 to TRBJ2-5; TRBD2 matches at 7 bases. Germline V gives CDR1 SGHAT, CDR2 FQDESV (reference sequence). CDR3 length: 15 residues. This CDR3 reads CASSLAVQAQETQYF. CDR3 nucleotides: TGTGCCAGCAGCCTAGCGGTCCAGGCACAAGAGACCCAGTACTTC.

CDR3 loop: CASSPGTGNPSYNEQFF. Here the CDR3 DNA reads TGTGCCAGCAGTCCGGGGACAGGGAACCCCTCCTACAATGAGCAGTTCTTC. The chain links TRBV27 to TRBJ2-1; 9 nucleotides align to TRBD1. Looked up from germline, CDR1 is MNHEY and CDR2 is SMNVEV (reference sequence). The CDR3 is 17 residues long. V shed 5 bases, J shed 0 bases, and the junction held 8 bases outside the gene matches.

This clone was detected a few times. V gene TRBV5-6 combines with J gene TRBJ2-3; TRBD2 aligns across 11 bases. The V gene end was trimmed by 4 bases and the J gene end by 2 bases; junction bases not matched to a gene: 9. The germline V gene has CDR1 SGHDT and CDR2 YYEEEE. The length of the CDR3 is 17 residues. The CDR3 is CASSIPGTSGSTDTQYF. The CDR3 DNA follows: TGTGCCAGCAGCATACCTGGGACTAGCGGATCCACAGATACGCAGTATTTT.

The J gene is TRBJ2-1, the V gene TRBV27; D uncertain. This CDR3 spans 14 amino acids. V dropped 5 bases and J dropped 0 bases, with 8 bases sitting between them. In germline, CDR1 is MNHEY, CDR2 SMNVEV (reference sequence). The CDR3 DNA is TGTGCCAGCAGTCCGACGGGCTCCTACAATGAGCAGTTCTTC. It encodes CASSPTGSYNEQFF.

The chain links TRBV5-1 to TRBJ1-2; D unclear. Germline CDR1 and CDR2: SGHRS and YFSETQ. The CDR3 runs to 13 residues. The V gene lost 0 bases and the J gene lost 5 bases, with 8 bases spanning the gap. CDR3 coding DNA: TGCGCCAGCAGCTTGGACAGTCATTATGGCTACACCTTC. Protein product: CASSLDSHYGYTF.

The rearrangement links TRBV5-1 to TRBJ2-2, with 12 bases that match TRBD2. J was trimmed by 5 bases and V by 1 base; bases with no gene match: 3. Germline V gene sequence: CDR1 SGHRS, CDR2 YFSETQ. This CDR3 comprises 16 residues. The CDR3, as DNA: TGCGCCAGCAGCTTGACGACTAGCGGGGGAACCGGGGAGCTGTTTTTT. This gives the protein CASSLTTSGGTGELFF.

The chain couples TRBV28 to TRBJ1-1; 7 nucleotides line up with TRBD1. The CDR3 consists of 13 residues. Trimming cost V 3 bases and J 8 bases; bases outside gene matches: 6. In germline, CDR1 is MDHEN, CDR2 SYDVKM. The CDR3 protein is CASSLANRGEAFF. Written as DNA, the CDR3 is TGTGCCAGCAGTTTGGCCAACAGGGGAGAAGCTTTCTTT.

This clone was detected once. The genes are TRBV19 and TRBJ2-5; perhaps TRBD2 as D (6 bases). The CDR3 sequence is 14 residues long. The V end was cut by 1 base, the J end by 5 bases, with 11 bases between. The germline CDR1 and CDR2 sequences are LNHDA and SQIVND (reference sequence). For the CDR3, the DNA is TGTGCCAGTAGTATAGTACTAGCTGATGAGACCCAGTACTTC. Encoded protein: CASSIVLADETQYF.

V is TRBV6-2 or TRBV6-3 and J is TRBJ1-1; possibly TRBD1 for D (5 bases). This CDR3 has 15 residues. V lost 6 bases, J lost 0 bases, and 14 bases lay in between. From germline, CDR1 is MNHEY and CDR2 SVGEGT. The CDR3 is CASSPTTEMNTEAFF. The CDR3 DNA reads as TGTGCCAGCAGCCCTACGACAGAGATGAACACTGAAGCTTTCTTT.

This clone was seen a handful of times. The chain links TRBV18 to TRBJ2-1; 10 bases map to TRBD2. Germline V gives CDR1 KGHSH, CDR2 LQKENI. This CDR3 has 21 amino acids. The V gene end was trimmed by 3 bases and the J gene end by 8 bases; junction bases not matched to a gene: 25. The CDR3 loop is CASSPGLTVNSGRLLGDEQFF. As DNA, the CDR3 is TGTGCCAGCTCACCTGGCTTGACAGTGAATAGCGGGAGGCTATTAGGGGATGAGCAGTTCTTC. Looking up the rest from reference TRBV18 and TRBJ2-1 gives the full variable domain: NAGVMQNPRHLVRRRGQEARLRCSPMKGHSHVYWYRQLPEEGLKFMVYLQKENIIDESGMPKERFSAEFPKEGPSILRIQQVVRGDSAAYFCASSPGLTVNSGRLLGDEQFFGPGTRLTVL.

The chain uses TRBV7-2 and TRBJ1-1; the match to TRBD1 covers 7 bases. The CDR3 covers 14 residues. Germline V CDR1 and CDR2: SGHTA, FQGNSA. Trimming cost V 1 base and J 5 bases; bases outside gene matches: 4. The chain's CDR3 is CASSLGQGFTEAFF. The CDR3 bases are TGTGCCAGCAGCTTAGGACAGGGATTTACTGAAGCTTTCTTT.

CDR3 region: CASSRRGQGRGYTF. CDR3 DNA sequence: TGTGCCAGCAGCCGCCGAGGACAGGGTCGCGGCTACACCTTC. V is TRBV28 and J is TRBJ1-2, with 8 bases identical to TRBD1. The CDR3 totals 14 residues. CDR1 is MDHEN and CDR2 is SYDVKM in the germline V gene. V lost 6 bases, J lost 8 bases, and 11 bases stayed unmatched.

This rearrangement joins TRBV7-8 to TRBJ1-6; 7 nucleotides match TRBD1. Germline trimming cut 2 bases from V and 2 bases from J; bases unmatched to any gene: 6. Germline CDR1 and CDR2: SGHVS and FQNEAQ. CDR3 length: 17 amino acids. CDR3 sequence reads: CASSLITGEAYNSPLHF. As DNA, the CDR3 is TGTGCCAGCAGCTTAATAACAGGGGAAGCCTATAATTCACCCCTCCACTTT.

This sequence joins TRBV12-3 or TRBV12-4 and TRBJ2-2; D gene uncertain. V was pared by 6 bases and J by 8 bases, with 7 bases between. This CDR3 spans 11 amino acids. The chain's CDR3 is CASRLRGELFF. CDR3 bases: TGTGCCAGCAGGTTGAGGGGGGAGCTGTTTTTT.

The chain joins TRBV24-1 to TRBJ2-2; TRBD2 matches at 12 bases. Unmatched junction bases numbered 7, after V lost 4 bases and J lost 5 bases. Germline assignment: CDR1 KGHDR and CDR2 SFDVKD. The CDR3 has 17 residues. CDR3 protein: CATSDPSGGVKTGELFF. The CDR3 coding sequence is TGTGCCACCAGTGACCCTAGCGGGGGGGTAAAAACCGGGGAGCTGTTTTTT.

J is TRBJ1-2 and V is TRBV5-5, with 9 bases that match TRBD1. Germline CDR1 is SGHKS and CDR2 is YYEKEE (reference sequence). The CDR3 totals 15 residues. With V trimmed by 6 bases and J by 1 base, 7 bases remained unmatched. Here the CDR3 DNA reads TGTGCCAGCACCCGGACAGGGGTTTTTAACTATGGCTACACCTTC. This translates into CASTRTGVFNYGYTF.

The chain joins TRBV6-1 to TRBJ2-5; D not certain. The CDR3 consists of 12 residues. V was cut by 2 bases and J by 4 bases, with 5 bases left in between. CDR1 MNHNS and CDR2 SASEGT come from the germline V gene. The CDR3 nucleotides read TGTGCCAGCAGTGAAAATAGAGAGACCCAGTACTTC. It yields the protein CASSENRETQYF.

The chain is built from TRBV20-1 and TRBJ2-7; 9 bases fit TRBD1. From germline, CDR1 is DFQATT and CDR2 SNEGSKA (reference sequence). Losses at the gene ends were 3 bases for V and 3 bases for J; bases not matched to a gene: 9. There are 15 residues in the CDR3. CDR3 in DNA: TGCAGTGCTAGTGAGCGGGACAGGGTAAACTACGAGCAGTACTTC. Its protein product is CSASERDRVNYEQYF.

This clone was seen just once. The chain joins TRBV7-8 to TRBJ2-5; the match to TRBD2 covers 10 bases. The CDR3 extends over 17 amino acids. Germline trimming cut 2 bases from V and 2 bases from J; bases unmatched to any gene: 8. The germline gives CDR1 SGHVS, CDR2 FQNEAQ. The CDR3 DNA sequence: TGTGCCAGCAGCTTATCGTACTGGACTAGCGGTCAAGAGACCCAGTACTTC. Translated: CASSLSYWTSGQETQYF.